This TCR beta chain derives from a study of tumor-infiltrating lymphocytes in primary liver carcinoma (dated by TCRdb to about 2017). Turning to the overall study: Of the five patients (three men and two women, aged 30 to 69 years), four had hepatocellular carcinoma and one had combined HCC and intrahepatic cholangiocarcinoma. Tumors of the five patients were stage T1-T3 N0M0 with maximum diameters of roughly 4.2 to 11 cm. Each sample produced about 3.5 to 8 million productive TCRbeta reads, and read depth showed no significant difference between tissue types. For each liver tumor, the study sampled five regions along with adjacent normal tissue and blood, and applied TCRbeta repertoire sequencing, expression microarrays and whole-exome sequencing. TCRbeta repertoire sequencing covered roughly 35 specimens from 5 patients: around 25 tumor regions, 5 adjacent noncancerous liver tissues and 5 peripheral blood samples. To link TCRbeta repertoire diversity with the local molecular phenotype, the 25 or so tumor region samples were profiled using Agilent mRNA microarrays. Reproducibility between technical replicate repertoires was high, with correlation coefficients above 0.98 and mean shared-clone rates roughly 0.87.

Without any cell sorting, total RNA and DNA were co-extracted from roughly 20-30 mg of bulk tissue using the AllPrep DNA/RNA mini kit. Five patients with histopathologically diagnosed primary liver carcinoma underwent surgical resection in China between late 2015 and March 2016. At the time of sampling, the patients had chronic HBV infection and had not received any treatment. Five spatially separated regions were sampled per tumor: superior, inferior, left-lateral and right-lateral poles, plus the tumor centre. According to histology, viable tumor cells made up more than 80% of every tumor sample. Pieces of fresh tumor and adjacent tissue were cut in half, with one half kept in RNAlater at -80 degrees C and the other half sent for histology. On this clonotype itself: What antigen it recognizes has not been identified. The input lacks base qualities; no much larger clone sits a single base away.

According to the germline V gene, CDR1 reads LGHNA and CDR2 reads YSLEER. Counted from cysteine to phenylalanine, this CDR3 has 14 amino acids. Only the CDR3 portion is preserved as DNA: 42 bases, with reading frame beginning at the first base. Deletion took 10 bases off V and 6 bases off J, with a span of 18 bases between the germline ends. Starting from about 500 ng total RNA, TCRbeta-specific cDNA was produced by reverse transcription with a constant-region primer and ProtoScript II reverse transcriptase. The TCRbeta libraries were prepared through three rounds of nested multiplex PCR following a slightly modified ARM-PCR procedure. Each of the first two PCR rounds ran for approximately 10 cycles and used multiplex TRBV1-TRBV30 forward primers together with a Cbeta reverse primer. Sample barcodes and Illumina adapters were added in a final 25-cycle PCR with Deep VentR polymerase. Before sequencing, amplicons of 200-500 bp were purified from gel using a QIAquick gel extraction kit. TCRbeta amplicons were sequenced on an Illumina HiSeq 2500 with 250-bp paired-end reads. The original methods were these. To recover full CDR3 sequences, reads were quality-trimmed using Trimmomatic v0.33 and paired reads were then merged using FLASH v1.2.11. V, D and J germline segments were assigned to the rearranged TCRbeta sequences using MiGEC v1.2.1b. Clonotype statistics and Shannon-Wiener diversity indices were computed with VDJtools v1.0.0. Except for diversity analysis, only each sample's 250 most abundant clonotypes were used in subsequent analyses to reduce sampling bias. Using fastp at Q25 and MiXCR, TCRdb reprocessed the public reads and kept productive beta chains. Duplicate CDR3 protein sequences are folded into a single record with the most common DNA and genes. Clone size and V and J calls follow TCRdb, not the original study. The sample has tens of thousands of distinct CDR3 sequences on record, about three quarters of them singletons. The ten top clones hold 30% to 40% of the sample.

Points the paper makes about the study in general: Bulk unsorted samples precluded comparing CD4+ and CD8+ T cell repertoires. A significantly larger repertoire fraction was made up by the top 250 clones in tumors than in blood (p = 0.039). The study included only four or five patients, and the authors note findings should be validated in a larger study. Only the TCR beta chain was sequenced, so true repertoire diversity is likely underestimated because unpaired alpha chains were not captured. Repertoire overlap was higher between tumor regions (mean roughly 36%) than tumor-adjacent (approximately 17%) or tumor-blood (approximately 15%) pairs, consistent with antigen-driven expansion. Just about 8-25% of top clones turned up in all five regions of a tumor, which suggests spatial heterogeneity among tumor-infiltrating T cells.

The sequenced sample was liver tumor tissue from sampling region 4. Read against the paper, the sample's cell subset or site label means: tumor region T4, right-lateral pole. The sequence is built from TRBV4-3 and TRBJ2-2; there is no confident call for the D gene. This TCR was sampled from a man in his forties with primary liver carcinoma and hepatitis B virus infection. The DNA sequence reads TGCGCCAACAGACAAGATTGGGCCGCCGGGGAGCTGTTTTTT. This yields the protein CANRQDWAAGELFF.